This T cell receptor beta chain was captured by sequencing in a study of blood T cell repertoires in COVID-19. Study context: The samples span acute and convalescent COVID-19 from the United States, Italy and Spain. T cells, B-cell-depleted T cells, or PBMCs provided the cDNA or gDNA that served as material.

This CDR3 comprises 14 residues. The germline V gene has CDR1 SGHNT and CDR2 YYREEE (reference sequence). The V and J ends lost 4 bases and 5 bases, in that order; junction bases with no gene match: 9. Under the authors' procedure: Amplification of reference gene primers provided the estimated nucleated cell counts. The assay was immunoSEQ multiplex PCR, and TCRdb's table has in-frame clones only and misses some. The D gene and trimming were derived from the DNA, and the V and J assignments and clone size from that table. The sample shows around 320,000 clones, roughly 85% of them seen only once. The chain employs TRBV5-4 and TRBJ2-7; 7 bases are shared with TRBD1. This clonotype was sampled from a human donor in a cohort sampled during active COVID-19. The sample taken for sequencing was peripheral blood. CDR3 residues: CASSPQGDVHEQYF. In DNA, the CDR3 is TGTGCCAGCAGCCCTCAGGGGGACGTCCACGAGCAGTACTTC.